The clone carrying this T cell receptor (beta chain) occurred a few times. This CDR3 spans 13 amino acids. CDR1 SGHTA and CDR2 FQGTGA come from the germline V gene. Deletions cut 4 bases from V and 6 bases from J, with 12 bases between. Under the authors' procedure: Estimation of nucleated cell counts was performed using reference gene primer amplification. Repertoires were generated with immunoSEQ multiplex PCR, while TCRdb's copy carries only in-frame clones and drops some. The V and J calls and the clone size are those of that table, but D and trimming were determined from the DNA. The table includes approximately 130,000 clones, approximately 86% detected once. This entry is derived from a study of blood T cell repertoires in COVID-19. Study information: The analysed material was cDNA or gDNA that came from T cells, B-cell-depleted T cells, or PBMCs.

The clonotype was recovered from a woman aged 45-65 years who had recovered from COVID-19. Sequenced: peripheral blood. V is TRBV7-3 and J is TRBJ1-1; no reliable D call. CDR3 amino acids: CASSSAPLAEAFF. Written as DNA, the CDR3 is TGTGCCAGCAGCTCGGCTCCCCTAGCTGAAGCTTTCTTT.